What follows is one T cell receptor (beta chain) and its context. Antigen unknown. Peripheral blood, together with lesional scalp punch biopsies, was collected from alopecia areata patients. The researchers isolated CD4+ and CD8+ T cells from PBMCs by sorting. This sample was taken from a study of CD8+ T cells in alopecia areata. Whole-study context: Treated patients swallowed 5 to 10 mg of oral tofacitinib twice daily. Study results and limitations: Scalp lesions, especially in alopecia totalis/universalis, had higher clonality than normal scalp.

RNA extraction was followed by reverse transcription into cDNA, which acted as the sequencing template. Only in-frame clones appear in the TCRdb table, and some are missing; sequencing was by immunoSEQ multiplex PCR. Here the sample spans 45,000 to 70,000 clones, approximately 96% being singletons. Germline CDR1 reads MGHDK; CDR2 reads SYGVNS. The trim removed 6 bases at V and 15 bases at J, leaving 5 bases unmatched. The CDR3 extends over 11 amino acids. The chain is built from TRBV25-1 and TRBJ2-1; TRBD2 matches 10 bases. The sequence derives from a human donor with alopecia areata. Sequencing was performed on CD8+ T cells sorted from blood, taken at week 0. CDR3 sequence: CASRGGLASFF. The CDR3, as DNA: TGTGCCAGCAGGGGGGGACTAGCGTCGTTCTTC. The full variable domain, rest sourced from reference TRBV25-1 and TRBJ2-1, is EADIYQTPRYLVIGTGKKITLECSQTMGHDKMYWYQQDPGMELHLIHYSYGVNSTEKGDLSSESTVSRIRTEHFPLTLESARPSHTSQYLCASRGGLASFFGPGTRLTVL.